This TCR beta chain was recorded in a study of technical replicates of blood from a handful of donors. This CDR3 has 15 amino acids. Germline trimming cut 5 bases from V and 2 bases from J; bases unmatched to any gene: 9. Germline assignment: CDR1 SGHRS and CDR2 YFSETQ. The assay was immunoSEQ multiplex PCR, and TCRdb's table has in-frame clones only and misses some. The data hold about 64,000 clones, with around nine tenths observed a single time. The J gene is TRBJ2-7, the V gene TRBV5-1; 8 nucleotides match TRBD2. This receptor was identified in a human donor in good health. Some clones in this sample may be carry-over from other donors' samples. Sequenced material: PBMCs. This chain's CDR3 is CASRPSGGGPYEQYF. CDR3 bases: TGCGCCAGCAGGCCGTCCGGGGGGGGGCCCTACGAGCAGTACTTC.